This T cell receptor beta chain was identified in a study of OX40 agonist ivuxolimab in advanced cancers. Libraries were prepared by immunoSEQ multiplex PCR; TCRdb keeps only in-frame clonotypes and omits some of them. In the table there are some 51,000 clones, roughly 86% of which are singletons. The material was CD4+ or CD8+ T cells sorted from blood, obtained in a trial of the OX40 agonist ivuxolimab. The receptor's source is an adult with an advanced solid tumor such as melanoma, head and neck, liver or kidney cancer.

Here the CDR3 DNA reads TGTGCCAGCGGCAGACCGCTAGCGGGGTGGGAGACCCAGTACTTC. Its translation is CASGRPLAGWETQYF. J is TRBJ2-5 and V is TRBV7-9; 9 nucleotides match TRBD2. In germline, CDR1 is SEHNR, CDR2 FQNEAQ (reference sequence). The CDR3 spans 15 residues. With V trimmed by 8 bases and J by 5 bases, 12 bases remained unmatched.